These 6 T cell receptor beta chains were all obtained from the same sample, sequenced in a study of blood T cell repertoires in COVID-19. The assay was immunoSEQ multiplex PCR, and TCRdb's table has in-frame clones only and misses some. Of about 220,000 clones listed, around four fifths are singletons. Material for sequencing was peripheral blood. These receptors all stem from a man aged 25 to 45 with active or convalescent COVID-19.

This clone was picked up a small number of times. This chain uses TRBV7-2 with TRBJ1-5; the D is unclear. V was shortened by 1 base and J by 7 bases, with 8 bases between the two germline ends. The CDR3 consists of 13 residues. Germline loops: CDR1 SGHTA, CDR2 FQGNSA. The CDR3 DNA is TGTGCCAGCAGCTTAGTGTATCTGCAGCCCCAGCATTTT. It encodes CASSLVYLQPQHF.

This clone was counted once. The V and J genes are TRBV6-5 and TRBJ1-1; 8 bases are shared with TRBD1. Trimming cost V 3 bases and J 1 base; bases outside gene matches: 4. Germline V gene sequence: CDR1 MNHEY, CDR2 SVGAGI. The CDR3 sequence is 15 residues long. The CDR3, as DNA: TGTGCCAGCAGTTATGGGACAGGTCGGAACACTGAAGCTTTCTTT. Translating it yields CASSYGTGRNTEAFF.

The rearrangement uses TRBV5-6 and TRBJ2-7, with D maybe TRBD1 (6 bases). V was shortened by 4 bases and J by 4 bases, with 15 bases between the two germline ends. In germline, CDR1 is SGHDT, CDR2 YYEEEE. The CDR3 is made up of 14 amino acids. For the CDR3, the DNA is TGTGCCAGCAGCCTGATGGGGGCGAGGTACGAGCAGTACTTC. It yields the protein CASSLMGARYEQYF. Looking up the rest from reference TRBV5-6 and TRBJ2-7 gives the full variable domain: DAGVTQSPTHLIKTRGQQVTLRCSPKSGHDTVSWYQQALGQGPQFIFQYYEEEERQRGNFPDRFSGHQFPNYSSELNVNALLLGDSALYLCASSLMGARYEQYFGPGTRLTVT.

The V call is TRBV9, the J call TRBJ2-1, with 10 positions matching TRBD2. Per germline, CDR1 SGDLS and CDR2 YYNGEE. This CDR3 spans 15 amino acids. After removal of 0 bases from V and 6 bases from J, the junction contained 3 bases not matched to a gene. CDR3 sequence: CASSVELAGSNEQFF. In DNA, the CDR3 is TGTGCCAGCAGCGTAGAACTAGCGGGGTCCAATGAGCAGTTCTTC.

The chain combines TRBV19 with TRBJ1-2, with 7 bases aligning to TRBD1. The CDR3 runs to 13 residues. The ends lost 6 bases at V and 1 base at J; junction bases unmatched: 2. CDR1 is LNHDA and CDR2 is SQIVND in the germline V gene (reference sequence). CDR3 loop: CASSRGDNYGYTF. In DNA, the CDR3 is TGTGCCAGTAGCAGGGGGGATAACTATGGCTACACCTTC. Using reference TRBV19 and TRBJ1-2 for the parts outside the CDR3, the full variable domain is DGGITQSPKYLFRKEGQNVTLSCEQNLNHDAMYWYRQDPGQGLRLIYYSQIVNDFQKGDIAEGYSVSREKKESFPLTVTSAQKNPTAFYLCASSRGDNYGYTFGSGTRLTVV.

The chain uses TRBV28 and TRBJ1-6; the D gene is possibly TRBD1 (5 bases). Germline V CDR1 and CDR2: MDHEN, SYDVKM. This CDR3 comprises 14 residues. V lost 6 bases, J lost 11 bases, and 17 bases lay in between. Here the CDR3 DNA reads TGTGCCAGCAGCCTAAAGGGGAAGGTCCCACCCCTCCACTTT. Amino acid sequence: CASSLKGKVPPLHF.